This note documents a single TCR beta chain sequence. The target of this receptor is not known. Base qualities are missing; no much larger clone stands one base away. Deletion took 2 bases off V and 4 bases off J, with a span of 16 bases between the germline ends. Counted from cysteine to phenylalanine, this CDR3 has 16 amino acids. Only the CDR3 DNA is retained, 48 bases long and in frame from the first base. Looking up the germline V gene yields CDR1 MDHEN and CDR2 SYDVKM. The time point label, as the study defines it: newly diagnosed GD, antithyroid drugs for less than 3 months. For both TCR sequencing and RNA sequencing, RNA was extracted from PBMCs in TRIzol. Graves' disease was diagnosed according to American Thyroid Association guidelines. Patients for the study were recruited at an endocrinology department in Xi'an, China. Each patient gave around 9.2 milliliters of peripheral blood, collected in an EDTA anticoagulant tube. PBMCs were isolated by Ficoll Paque Plus density gradient separation without further T cell sorting. RNA quality was checked with an Agilent 2100 Bioanalyzer and agarose gel, and concentration with a NanoDrop 2000.

This specimen belongs to a study of regulatory T cells in long-lasting Graves disease (dated by TCRdb to about 2021). For context, the study as a whole: Patients with newly diagnosed Graves' disease had been on antithyroid drugs for under 3 months. This study used TCR sequencing and RNA sequencing of peripheral blood to compare persistent Graves' disease patients against newly diagnosed Graves' disease patients. The study was conducted in China and was registered as a clinical trial. A total of some 33 samples were covered by TCR sequencing, comprising roughly 13 persistent and approximately 20 newly diagnosed Graves' disease patients. Broader findings and caveats from the paper: Patients with persistent disease shared more public clonotypes (about 2,500) than newly diagnosed patients did (approximately 990). Peripheral blood alone was examined, since thyroid tissue, which constituted the primary lesion, could not be accessed. Lower TCR Shannon entropy and fewer highly expanded clones were observed in persistent Graves' disease patients than in newly diagnosed patients, which suggested clonal expansion. Preferential use of TRBV28, TRBJ1-2 and TRBJ2-5 was observed in persistent disease, whereas TRBV20-1 and TRBJ2-1 were favored in newly diagnosed disease. Sequencing and analysis were restricted to the TCR beta chain. The small sample size was acknowledged by the authors as a limitation that may reduce accuracy.

Libraries were prepared through multiplex PCR. The reads were generated on an Illumina HiSeq 4000. TCR beta libraries were built with iRepertoire HTBI primers and Arm-PCR amplification of CDR3 regions. Before sequencing, the PCR products went through gel purification. Per the authors' processing: A total of under 80 TRBV and under 15 TRBJ segments were identified across samples and were used for gene usage analysis of CDR3 amino acid clonotypes. COPE and FqMerger were used to merge filtered high-quality paired reads into contigs. BLAST was used to align contigs to IMGT TRBV, TRBD and TRBJ reference genes, and CDR3 was defined according to IMGT. Any clonotype with a frequency above 0.1% was counted as a highly expanded clone. Repertoire diversity was measured by Shannon entropy, and V-J evenness by the Gini coefficient. A clonotype found in more than one individual was treated as public. TCRdb took the public reads, trimmed them with fastp at Q25, ran MiXCR for clone calling and kept in-frame beta chains. CDR3 protein sequences are deduplicated, and each keeps its most common genes and DNA. The V and J calls were determined by TCRdb, not by the authors. This sample has 450,000 to 600,000 distinct CDR3 sequences in its table, and around 15% of those were observed once. The top ten clonotypes cover over 9% of the sample.

These data were also reused for a study on T cells in Graves' hyperthyroidism and ophthalmopathy. As that second paper reports: A patient counted as having stable Graves' hyperthyroidism if no progression to ophthalmopathy occurred over 18 months of follow-up. Hyperthyroidism patients were newly diagnosed, with disease duration under 2 months, and aged 18 to 65 years. Any patient with an uncontrolled infection, another autoimmune disease, pregnancy or lactation was excluded. Clinical symptoms, serum thyroxine and TRAb, thyroid ultrasound, and orbital computed tomography formed the basis for the diagnoses. The first round of RT-PCR for the TCR CDR3 was performed with the HTBI primer set and the Qiagen OneStep RT-PCR kit. Most expanded thyroid clonotypes (frequency above 0.001) were also found in blood, which suggests that blood repertoires may mirror thyroid immune responses. A model built on a 13 V-J signature distinguished ophthalmopathy from stable hyperthyroidism, reaching roughly 88% sensitivity and under 84% specificity in cross-validation and 80%/75% in testing. During validation, the model predicted progression to ophthalmopathy a median of roughly 7.1 months ahead of onset, with roughly 65% sensitivity and roughly 75% specificity. To identify distinguishing TCR V-J signatures, a discovery cohort of 100 patients was used, comprising 43 with Graves' ophthalmopathy and 57 with stable Graves' hyperthyroidism. Whether ophthalmopathy could be predicted prospectively was tested in an independent validation cohort made up of about 20 hyperthyroidism patients plus 17 patients who later progressed to ophthalmopathy. For training and testing, the approximately 97 patients in the discovery cohort were randomly divided in a 7:3 ratio. In six Graves' hyperthyroidism patients, the study also compared T-cell repertoires from thyroid tissue with T-cell repertoires from blood. Following sampling, methimazole starting at 30 mg daily was given to hyperthyroidism patients, and high-dose intravenous methylprednisolone was given to ophthalmopathy patients. The libraries were constructed in a second round of multiplex PCR and then size-selected and purified. Sequencing of the libraries was done on an Illumina HiSeq2000 using paired-end 100 bp reads. Raw data were processed with SOAPnuke, discarding reads with adapters, uncalled bases, mean Phred below 15, or no exact constant-primer or identifier match. COPE v1.2.5 was used to merge the high-quality paired reads, and each unique nucleotide sequence was defined as a clonotype. MiTCR v1.1 was used to align the clonotypes against IMGT TRBV, TRBD and TRBJ reference segments. The analysis was restricted to V-J combinations with a frequency above 0.0001, which together covered just over 99% of the repertoires. The TCS score was defined as F50 (clonal expansion) divided by E x V (chaos), with BLOSUM62-based TCRdist calculated between CDR3 peptides within each V-J. Welch's t-statistics and random forest reduced roughly 530 V-J features to 10 to 15, which were used in a naive Bayes classifier (R e1071). Sample size was not statistically predetermined, and blinding of investigators to group allocation was not performed. TCR Vbeta CDR3 sequencing of some 140 peripheral blood samples (over 40 ophthalmopathy, approximately 80 hyperthyroidism and roughly 17 progressor patients) is reported in the paper.

This receptor was obtained from a middle-aged man with Graves disease. Donor details come from another sample of the same person, matched by shared clones. This chain is built from TRBV28 and TRBJ2-3, with TRBD2 perhaps the D gene, on 6 matching bases. The sequences come from peripheral blood mononuclear cells (PBMCs), collected at new diagnosis, from a patient treated with antithyroid drugs. CDR3 sequence: CASSLRRDHPPDTQYF. The nucleotide sequence reads TGTGCCAGCAGTTTACGGCGGGACCACCCCCCAGATACGCAGTATTTT.